Listed below are T cell receptor beta chains from one sample, sequenced in a study of Ad26.COV2.S vaccination and SARS-CoV-2 variants. Repertoires were generated with immunoSEQ multiplex PCR, while TCRdb's copy carries only in-frame clones and drops some. The repertoire includes about 350,000 clones, about 85% of them detected once, and around 6.6% sits in the top ten. This sample comprised peripheral blood, obtained in a trial of Ad26.COV2.S vaccine versus placebo. The receptors shown here come from a person between 18 and 65 years old who received the Ad26.COV2.S COVID-19 vaccine or a placebo. Both conserved end residues are part of each CDR3. A D gene is named only where the DNA matches it firmly. Clone size is given for some rows only: seen once, a few or many times, or a class if the clone is expanded.

>few|.|TRBJ1-6|TRBV5-1
CASSLGGAVDNSPLHF
TGCGCCAGCAGCTTGGGAGGGGCGGTTGATAATTCACCCCTCCACTTT
>once|.|TRBJ2-5|TRBV6-5
CASLGGFQETQYF
TGTGCCAGCTTAGGCGGGTTCCAAGAGACCCAGTACTTC
>.|.|TRBJ1-2|TRBV27
CASSPGGGQIYGYTF
TGTGCCAGCAGTCCCGGGGGAGGGCAGATCTATGGCTACACCTTC
>.|.|TRBJ1-1|TRBV19
CASSIRGSVNTEAFF
TGTGCCAGTAGTATTCGGGGGAGCGTGAACACTGAAGCTTTCTTT
>.|.|TRBJ1-5|TRBV5-6
CTSSIFGSGRGVNQPQHF
TGTACCAGCTCAATCTTCGGGTCCGGGAGAGGAGTCAATCAGCCCCAGCATTTT
>few|TRBD1|TRBJ2-7|TRBV13
CASRPRDRGYEQYF
TGTGCCAGCAGGCCTCGGGACAGGGGCTACGAGCAGTACTTC
>.|.|TRBJ2-5|TRBV4-3
CASSQEGSEETQYF
TGCGCCAGCAGCCAAGAAGGGAGTGAAGAGACCCAGTACTTC
>few|.|TRBJ2-7|TRBV20-1
CSAPRGYEQYF
TGCAGTGCTCCCAGGGGCTACGAGCAGTACTTC
>once|TRBD1|TRBJ1-5|TRBV7-2
CASSSDRGGPRAQHF
TGTGCCAGCAGCTCGGACAGGGGGGGGCCCCGGGCCCAGCATTTT
>.|.|TRBJ1-6|TRBV7-3
CASSLVQNYSPLHF
TGTGCCAGCAGCTTAGTACAGAACTATTCACCCCTCCACTTT
>few|.|TRBJ1-5|TRBV7-2
CASSLGLMGGQPQHF
TGTGCCAGCAGCTTAGGACTGATGGGGGGTCAGCCCCAGCATTTT
>.|TRBD1|TRBJ2-1|TRBV28
CASGLGTGGNEQFF
TGTGCCAGCGGATTAGGGACAGGGGGCAATGAGCAGTTCTTC
>.|TRBD2|TRBJ2-3|TRBV7-2
CASSSRTSGSDTQYF
TGTGCCAGCAGCTCCCGGACTAGCGGGTCGGATACGCAGTATTTT
>.|.|TRBJ2-2|TRBV5-1
CASSGPGGELFF
TGCGCCAGCAGTGGGCCCGGCGGGGAGCTGTTTTTT
>.|.|TRBJ2-3|TRBV30
CAWSVPLIYTDTQYF
TGTGCCTGGAGTGTTCCGTTAATTTACACAGATACGCAGTATTTT
>.|TRBD1|TRBJ1-1|TRBV4-2
CASSHPGQGEAFF
TGTGCCAGCAGCCATCCCGGACAGGGTGAAGCTTTCTTT
>.|TRBD1|TRBJ2-7|TRBV27
CASSFTGVRKKSYEQYF
TGTGCCAGCAGTTTTACAGGGGTCCGAAAAAAATCCTACGAGCAGTACTTC
>.|TRBD1|TRBJ1-3|TRBV9
CASGGQGYTIYF
TGTGCCAGCGGAGGACAGGGATACACCATATATTTT
>.|.|TRBJ2-6|TRBV4-3
CASSQDGVSGANVLTF
TGCGCCAGCAGCCAAGATGGAGTCTCTGGGGCCAACGTCCTGACTTTC
>.|.|TRBJ2-7|TRBV28
CASVLRRGLSYEQYF
TGTGCCAGCGTTCTGCGGCGGGGCCTCTCCTACGAGCAGTACTTC
>.|.|TRBJ2-5|TRBV19
CASSIDLDQETQYF
TGTGCCAGTAGTATAGATCTGGACCAAGAGACCCAGTACTTC
>.|.|TRBJ1-3|TRBV7-8
CASSIQGWAYGNTIYF
TGTGCCAGCAGCATACAGGGCTGGGCTTATGGAAACACCATATATTTT
>.|.|TRBJ1-2|TRBV3-1/TRBV3-2
CASSQGSVFDTYGYTF
TGTGCCAGCAGCCAAGGATCGGTATTCGATACCTATGGCTACACCTTC
>.|.|TRBJ1-5|TRBV30
CAWSVGGHQPQHF
TGTGCCTGGAGTGTCGGGGGGCATCAGCCCCAGCATTTT
>.|.|TRBJ2-2|TRBV27
CASSPHHTGELFF
TGTGCCAGCAGTCCACACCACACCGGGGAGCTGTTTTTT
>once|.|TRBJ1-4|TRBV18
CASSRSLTGEKLFF
TGTGCCAGCTCTCGAAGTCTAACGGGGGAAAAACTGTTTTTT
>.|.|TRBJ2-7|TRBV4-2
CASSQGKGGYEQYF
TGTGCCAGCAGCCAAGGCAAGGGGGGCTACGAACAGTACTTC
>.|TRBD1|TRBJ2-2|TRBV9
CASSVEGQGNTGELFF
TGTGCCAGCAGCGTAGAGGGACAGGGTAACACCGGGGAGCTGTTTTTT
>.|.|TRBJ1-1|TRBV28
CASSFERLNTEAFF
TGTGCCAGCAGTTTTGAGCGGTTGAACACTGAAGCTTTCTTT
>few|.|TRBJ2-1|TRBV19
CASSIGQFQYNEQFF
TGTGCCAGTAGTATCGGACAGTTTCAGTACAATGAGCAGTTCTTC
>.|TRBD1|TRBJ1-5|TRBV6-6
CASSLNPGTGGGQPQHF
TGTGCCAGCAGTCTAAACCCCGGGACAGGGGGCGGTCAGCCCCAGCATTTT
>.|TRBD1|TRBJ2-7|TRBV20-1
CSASRGQVNYEQYF
TGCAGTGCTAGTCGGGGACAGGTAAACTACGAGCAGTACTTC
>.|TRBD1|TRBJ2-3|TRBV9
CASSPRTGADTQYF
TGTGCCAGCAGCCCGCGGACAGGGGCAGATACGCAGTATTTT
>once|.|TRBJ2-5|TRBV29-1
CSVGGVQETQYF
TGCAGCGTTGGAGGGGTCCAAGAGACCCAGTACTTC
>few|.|TRBJ1-1|TRBV5-5
CASILDTEAFF
TGTGCCAGCATCCTGGACACTGAAGCTTTCTTT
>.|.|TRBJ1-2|TRBV27
CASSLWAGAGYTF
TGTGCCAGCAGTTTATGGGCAGGGGCTGGCTACACCTTC
>.|.|TRBJ1-1|TRBV4-3
CASSQDRGLNTGF
TGCGCCAGCAGCCAAGATCGGGGGCTAAACACAGGGTTT
>.|.|TRBJ2-1|TRBV15
CATSRDRRAAYNEQFF
TGTGCCACCAGCAGAGATCGGAGGGCCGCCTACAATGAGCAGTTCTTC
>.|.|TRBJ2-5|TRBV20-1
CSAIMGGTQYF
TGCAGTGCTATCATGGGTGGCACCCAGTACTTC
>.|.|TRBJ2-3|TRBV7-2
CASSLVGGRTDTQYF
TGTGCCAGCAGCTTAGTGGGCGGACGCACAGATACGCAGTATTTT
>.|TRBD1|TRBJ1-2|TRBV3-1/TRBV3-2
CASSQGWDRSESTF
TGTGCCAGCAGCCAAGGCTGGGACAGGTCAGAGAGCACCTTC
>.|TRBD2|TRBJ2-7|TRBV6-1
CASSEATSGAYEQYF
TGTGCCAGCAGTGAAGCAACTAGCGGCGCCTACGAGCAGTACTTC
>.|.|TRBJ1-5|TRBV4-3
CASSQDYEGYQPQHF
TGCGCCAGCAGCCAAGATTATGAGGGGTATCAGCCCCAGCATTTT
>.|.|TRBJ2-7|TRBV18
CASSPSTTGYPYEQYF
TGTGCCAGCTCACCCTCTACAACAGGGTATCCCTACGAGCAGTACTTC
>.|TRBD1|TRBJ1-6|TRBV30
CAGDRGTGAISPLHF
TGTGCCGGCGATAGAGGGACAGGGGCCATCTCACCCCTCCACTTT
>.|TRBD2|TRBJ2-1|TRBV12-5
CASGSPGTSGGSSYNEQFF
TGTGCTAGTGGTTCCCCCGGGACTAGCGGGGGAAGCTCCTACAATGAGCAGTTCTTC
>.|TRBD1|TRBJ1-1|TRBV19
CASRRFGTGGVNTEAFF
TGTGCCAGTAGACGTTTTGGGACAGGGGGCGTGAACACTGAAGCTTTCTTT
>.|.|TRBJ1-4|TRBV5-1
CASSLAGRGEKLFF
TGCGCCAGCAGCTTGGCGGGAAGGGGTGAAAAACTGTTTTTT